The present TCR beta chain was sequenced within a study of T cell repertoires in cytomegalovirus infection. Overall study: Public TCR beta signatures marked donors with CMV infection and the matching HLA. Study-wide results and caveats: The ex vivo response showed dominance by HLA-C-restricted CMV-specific TCR beta clonotypes.

CDR1 is LGHDT and CDR2 is YNNKEL in the germline V gene (reference sequence). This CDR3 region has 16 residues. Trimming left V 1 base short and J 5 bases short, with 17 bases between. For this clonotype: Its antigen is undetermined.

Using its own MiXCR run on the reads, TCRdb lists one record per CDR3 protein. The sample records a few hundred thousand distinct CDR3 sequences, roughly 42% being singletons. The material was cultured PBMCs, obtained from culture after CMV antigen stimulation. This TCR was recovered from a human donor in good health (CMV status not recorded). Some clones in this sample may be carry-over from other donors' samples. The J gene is TRBJ2-5, the V gene TRBV3-1, with no clear D. The CDR3 DNA sequence: TGTGCCAGCAGCCAAGCCTCAACGGACGCCTGGGAGACCCAGTACTTC. Translating it yields CASSQASTDAWETQYF.